Below are 6 T cell receptor beta chains sequenced from a single sample in a study of untreated major depressive disorder. Study-level points and caveats: CD4+ T cells from depressed patients used TRBV05-01 (Vbeta 5.1) more often than controls.

What these receptors recognize is not known. Measured with immunoSEQ multiplex PCR; TCRdb has only the in-frame clones, and not every one. The sample contains about 15,000 clones, 80% to 95% of which appear only once. Sequencing used CD4+ T cells from PBMCs. These TCRs come from a man aged 25-45 years with major depressive disorder.

This chain uses TRBV2 with TRBJ1-2; no definite D call. The germline CDR1 and CDR2 sequences are SNHLY and FYNNEI. The CDR3 has 15 residues. With 5 bases removed from V and 4 bases from J, the gap between germline ends came to 17 bases. The CDR3 reads CASSWAPWDLYGYTF. The CDR3 DNA follows: TGTGCCAGCAGTTGGGCGCCTTGGGATCTCTATGGCTACACCTTC.

The chain couples TRBV6-5 to TRBJ1-2; D is ambiguous. Trimming took off 0 bases at V and 7 bases at J, with 18 bases between the two ends. Germline lookup yields CDR1 MNHEY and CDR2 SVGAGI. The CDR3 is 16 residues long. For the CDR3, the DNA is TGTGCCAGCAGTTACTCGAGGTTCGGAGGGCGGGGTGGCTACACCTTC. Protein product: CASSYSRFGGRGGYTF.

V gene TRBV5-1 combines with J gene TRBJ2-5; perhaps D is TRBD1 or TRBD2 (5 bases each). The germline V gene has CDR1 SGHRS and CDR2 YFSETQ. V was shortened by 1 base and J by 5 bases, with 15 bases between the two germline ends. CDR3 size: 15 residues. The CDR3 nucleotides are TGCGCCAGCAGCTTGACTAGGGCAGGGCGCGAGACCCAGTACTTC. It specifies CASSLTRAGRETQYF.

This chain uses TRBV6-5 with TRBJ2-5; D gene uncertain. V was pared by 6 bases and J by 5 bases, with 13 bases between. The CDR3 is made up of 13 amino acids. Germline CDR1 MNHEY, CDR2 SVGAGI. The CDR3 is CASRRALGETQYF. CDR3 in DNA: TGTGCCAGCAGAAGGGCCTTGGGGGAGACCCAGTACTTC.

This rearrangement joins TRBV6-1 to TRBJ1-1; perhaps TRBD1 as D (5 bases). The V and J ends lost 2 bases and 8 bases respectively, with 12 bases between them. This CDR3 has 13 residues. Germline V lookup: CDR1 MNHNS, CDR2 SASEGT. As DNA, the CDR3 is TGTGCCAGCAGTGAACGGGGGACGGCCGAAGCTTTCTTT. Translation: CASSERGTAEAFF.

The J gene is TRBJ2-3, the V gene TRBV11-2; D gene uncertain. V dropped 3 bases and J dropped 5 bases, with 6 bases sitting between them. Germline loops: CDR1 SGHAT, CDR2 FQNNGV. This CDR3 is built from 12 residues. CDR3 bases: TGTGCCAGCAGCTTCCAAGGAGATACGCAGTATTTT. Translating gives CASSFQGDTQYF.